This T cell receptor beta chain was sequenced during a study of Ad26.COV2.S vaccination and SARS-CoV-2 variants. Measured with immunoSEQ multiplex PCR; TCRdb has only the in-frame clones, and not every one. Altogether 300,000 to 400,000 clones are present, just over 90% being singletons, with the ten largest covering under 5%. Remarks on this clone: The antigen is unknown.

Overall study results and limits: Greater spike-specific TCR breadth was seen in vaccine recipients than in placebo recipients. The TCR breadth and depth analyses may have understated or missed part of the total T cell responses.

The length of the CDR3 is 16 residues. Germline-derived CDR1 and CDR2 are SGHNT and YYREEE (reference sequence). J lost 5 bases, V lost 6 bases, and 12 bases had no gene match. The source is a human donor who had recovered from COVID-19. The chain uses TRBV5-4 and TRBJ2-2; 8 bases fit TRBD1. The sample was peripheral blood, taken after recovery from COVID-19. The DNA for the CDR3 is TGTGCCAGCATGCTTAAAACAGGGGGTGGGACCGGGGAGCTGTTTTTT. Translating gives CASMLKTGGGTGELFF.